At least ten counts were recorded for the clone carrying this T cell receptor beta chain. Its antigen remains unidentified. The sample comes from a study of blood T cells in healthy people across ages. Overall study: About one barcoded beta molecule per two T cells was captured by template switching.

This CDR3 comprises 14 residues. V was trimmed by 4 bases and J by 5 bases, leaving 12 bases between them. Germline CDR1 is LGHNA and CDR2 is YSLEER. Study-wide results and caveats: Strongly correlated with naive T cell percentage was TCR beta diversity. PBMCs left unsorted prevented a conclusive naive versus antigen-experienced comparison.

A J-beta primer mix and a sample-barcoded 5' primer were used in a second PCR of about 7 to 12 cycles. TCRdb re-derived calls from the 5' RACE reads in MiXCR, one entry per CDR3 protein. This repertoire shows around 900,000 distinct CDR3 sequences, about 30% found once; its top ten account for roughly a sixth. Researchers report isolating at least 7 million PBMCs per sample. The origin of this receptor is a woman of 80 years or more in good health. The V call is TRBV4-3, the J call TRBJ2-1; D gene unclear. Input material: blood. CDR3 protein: CASSRTPGNNEQFF. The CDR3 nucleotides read TGCGCCAGCAGCCGTACCCCAGGTAACAATGAGCAGTTCTTC.